This record concerns one T cell receptor (beta chain) sequence. Next came a second PCR, run for 7 to 11 cycles, which used a sample-barcoded 5' primer along with a J-beta primer mix. Every cDNA molecule carried a tag from a template-switch adaptor bearing 12 random nucleotides. Samples each returned at least 2.5 million CDR3-containing paired-end reads. MiXCR, run by TCRdb on the 5' RACE reads, gives a single entry per CDR3 protein. This sample yields approximately 1.5 million distinct CDR3 sequences, of which almost 35% are seen a single time; over 9% belongs to the top ten. The germline CDR1 and CDR2 sequences are MNHEY and SMNVEV (reference sequence). V was trimmed by 7 bases and J by 7 bases, leaving 17 bases between them. CDR3 length: 14 residues. This entry is derived from a study of blood T cells in healthy people across ages. The amount of total RNA extracted per sample was at least 6 micrograms.

The sample taken for sequencing was blood. The TCR sequence derives from a woman in her twenties or thirties in good health. The chain uses TRBV27 and TRBJ2-1; D perhaps matches TRBD2 (6 bases). In nucleotides, the CDR3 is TGTGCCAGCACCCCGCTGGGTCGGGAGAATGAGCAGTTCTTC. Translated, it gives CASTPLGRENEQFF.